The 3 T cell receptor beta chains given below trace back to one sample, sequenced in a study of chemoradiotherapy in HPV16-positive cancers. Profiling relied on immunoSEQ multiplex PCR, and the TCRdb table lists in-frame clones only, not all of them. The sample has tens of thousands of clones, 86% seen once. Specimen: blood, collected from a patient who underwent chemoradiotherapy. These receptor sequences come from a human donor with HPV-associated anogenital cancer.

The J gene is TRBJ2-3, the V gene TRBV11-3; 9 nucleotides agree with TRBD1. The CDR3 runs 15 residues. The V and J ends lost 1 base and 3 bases, in that order; junction bases with no gene match: 2. Germline assignment: CDR1 SGHNT and CDR2 YENEEA. Written as DNA, the CDR3 is TGTGCCAGCAGCTTAGGGGGACAGGGTACAGATACGCAGTATTTT. It yields the protein CASSLGGQGTDTQYF.

The V call is TRBV5-6, the J call TRBJ2-5; maybe TRBD1 (6 bases). The CDR3 consists of 14 residues. CDR1 and CDR2 from the germline V gene are SGHDT and YYEEEE. V was clipped by 2 bases and J by 5 bases, with 13 bases between them. The CDR3 protein is CASSFLGGLETQYF. The CDR3 DNA follows: TGTGCCAGCAGCTTTCTTGGGGGCCTCGAGACCCAGTACTTC.

V usage is TRBV11-1 and J usage is TRBJ2-3; D unclear. With 5 bases removed from V and 2 bases from J, the gap between germline ends came to 8 bases. CDR1 and CDR2 (germline): SGHAT, FQDESV (reference sequence). The CDR3 sequence is 13 residues long. The CDR3 loop reads CASSQHHTDTQYF. CDR3 nucleotide sequence: TGTGCCAGCAGCCAACACCACACAGATACGCAGTATTTT.